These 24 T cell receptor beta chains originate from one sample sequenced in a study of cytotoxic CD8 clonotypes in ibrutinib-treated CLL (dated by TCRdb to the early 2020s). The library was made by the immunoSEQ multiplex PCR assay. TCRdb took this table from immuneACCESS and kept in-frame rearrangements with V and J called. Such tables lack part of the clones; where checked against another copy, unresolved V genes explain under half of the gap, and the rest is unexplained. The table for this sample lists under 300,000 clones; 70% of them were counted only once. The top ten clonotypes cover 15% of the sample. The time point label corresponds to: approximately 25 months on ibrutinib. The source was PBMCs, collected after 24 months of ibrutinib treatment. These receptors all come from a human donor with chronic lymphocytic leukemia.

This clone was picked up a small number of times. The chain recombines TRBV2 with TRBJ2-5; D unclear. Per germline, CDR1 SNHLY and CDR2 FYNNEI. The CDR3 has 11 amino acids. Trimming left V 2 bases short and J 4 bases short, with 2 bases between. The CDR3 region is CASSESETQYF. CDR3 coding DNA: TGTGCCAGCAGTGAATCAGAGACCCAGTACTTC.

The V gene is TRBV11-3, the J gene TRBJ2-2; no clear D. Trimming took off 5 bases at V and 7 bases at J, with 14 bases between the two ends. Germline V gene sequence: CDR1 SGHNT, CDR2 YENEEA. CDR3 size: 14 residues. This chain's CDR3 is CASSPRLAYGELFF. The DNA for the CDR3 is TGTGCCAGCAGCCCACGCTTGGCGTACGGGGAGCTGTTTTTT. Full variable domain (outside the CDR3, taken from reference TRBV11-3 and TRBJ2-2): EAGVVQSPRYKIIEKKQPVAFWCNPISGHNTLYWYLQNLGQGPELLIRYENEEAVDDSQLPKDRFSAERLKGVDSTLKIQPAELGDSAVYLCASSPRLAYGELFFGEGSRLTVL.

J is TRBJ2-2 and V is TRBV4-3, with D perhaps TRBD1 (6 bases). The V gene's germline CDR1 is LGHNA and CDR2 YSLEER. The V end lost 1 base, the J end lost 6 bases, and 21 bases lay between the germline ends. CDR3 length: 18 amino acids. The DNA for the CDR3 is TGCGCCAGCAGCCAAGTCCTGGGACAAGGGGTTGGTCCCGGGGAGCTGTTTTTT. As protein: CASSQVLGQGVGPGELFF.

CDR3 sequence reads: CATGVSDHEQYF. The CDR3 DNA is TGTGCCACTGGAGTCTCTGACCACGAGCAGTACTTC. The rearrangement joins TRBV28 to TRBJ2-7; D is unresolved. V was cut by 10 bases and J by 5 bases, with 15 bases left in between. The length of the CDR3 is 12 residues. In germline, CDR1 is MDHEN, CDR2 SYDVKM.

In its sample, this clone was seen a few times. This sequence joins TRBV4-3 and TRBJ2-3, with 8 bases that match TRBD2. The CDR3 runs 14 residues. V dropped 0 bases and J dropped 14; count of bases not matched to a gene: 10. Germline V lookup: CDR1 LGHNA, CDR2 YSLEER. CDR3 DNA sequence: TGCGCCAGCAGCCAAGATCTTAAGCAGCGGGAGCGGTATTTT. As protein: CASSQDLKQRERYF.

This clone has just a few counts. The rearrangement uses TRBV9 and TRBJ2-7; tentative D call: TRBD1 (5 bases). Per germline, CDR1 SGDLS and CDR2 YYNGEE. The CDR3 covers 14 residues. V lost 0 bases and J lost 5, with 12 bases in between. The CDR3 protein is CASSVVSGSDEQYF. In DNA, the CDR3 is TGTGCCAGCAGCGTAGTTTCAGGGTCGGACGAGCAGTACTTC.

The CDR3, as DNA: TGTGCGACGACAGGGTTGGTTCGCGAGCAGTACTTC. Protein: CATTGLVREQYF. The rearrangement joins TRBV2 to TRBJ2-7, with 7 bases that match TRBD1. CDR1 SNHLY and CDR2 FYNNEI come from the germline V gene. The CDR3 contains 12 residues.

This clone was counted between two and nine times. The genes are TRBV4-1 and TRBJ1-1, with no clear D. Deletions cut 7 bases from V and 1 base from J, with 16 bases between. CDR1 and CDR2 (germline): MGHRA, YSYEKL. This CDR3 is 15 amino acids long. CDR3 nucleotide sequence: TGCGCCAGCACCTCCGAGGGCAAGCCGAACACTGAAGCTTTCTTT. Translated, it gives CASTSEGKPNTEAFF.

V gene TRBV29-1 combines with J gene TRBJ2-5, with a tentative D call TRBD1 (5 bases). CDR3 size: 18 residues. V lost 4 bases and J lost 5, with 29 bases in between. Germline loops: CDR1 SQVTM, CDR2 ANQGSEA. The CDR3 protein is CSVAGPMVYGAFGETQYF. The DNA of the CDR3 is TGCAGCGTTGCCGGACCTATGGTATATGGGGCCTTTGGCGAGACCCAGTACTTC.

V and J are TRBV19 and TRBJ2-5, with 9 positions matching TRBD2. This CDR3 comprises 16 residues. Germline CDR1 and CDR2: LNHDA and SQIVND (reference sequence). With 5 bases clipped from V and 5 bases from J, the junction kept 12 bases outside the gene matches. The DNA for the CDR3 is TGTGCCAGTAGTCCTCGCCTAGCGGGACTGCGGGAGACCCAGTACTTC. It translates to CASSPRLAGLRETQYF.

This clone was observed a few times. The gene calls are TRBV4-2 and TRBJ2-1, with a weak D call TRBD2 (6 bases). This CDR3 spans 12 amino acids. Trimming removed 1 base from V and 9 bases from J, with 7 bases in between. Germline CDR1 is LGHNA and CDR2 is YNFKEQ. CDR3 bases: TGTGCCAGCAGCCAAGGGGGGGTTGAGCAGTTCTTC. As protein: CASSQGGVEQFF.

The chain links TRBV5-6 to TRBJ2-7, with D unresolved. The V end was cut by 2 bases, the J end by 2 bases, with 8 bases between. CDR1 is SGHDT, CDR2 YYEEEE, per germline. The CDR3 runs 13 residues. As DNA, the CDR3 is TGTGCCAGCAGCTTAATTGGACCCTACGAGCAGTACTTC. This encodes CASSLIGPYEQYF.

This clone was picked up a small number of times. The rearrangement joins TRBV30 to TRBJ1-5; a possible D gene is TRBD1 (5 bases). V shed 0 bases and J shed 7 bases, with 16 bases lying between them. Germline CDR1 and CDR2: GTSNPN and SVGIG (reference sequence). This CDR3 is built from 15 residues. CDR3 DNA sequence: TGTGCCTGGAGTGTGAGGTTCCAGGGAAGGCAGCCCCAGCATTTT. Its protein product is CAWSVRFQGRQPQHF.

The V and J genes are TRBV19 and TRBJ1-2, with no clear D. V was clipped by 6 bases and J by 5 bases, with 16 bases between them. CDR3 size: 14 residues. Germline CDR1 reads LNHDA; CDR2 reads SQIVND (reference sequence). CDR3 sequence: CASSLDTDLYGYTF. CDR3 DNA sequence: TGTGCCAGTAGCCTAGACACGGACTTGTATGGCTACACCTTC.

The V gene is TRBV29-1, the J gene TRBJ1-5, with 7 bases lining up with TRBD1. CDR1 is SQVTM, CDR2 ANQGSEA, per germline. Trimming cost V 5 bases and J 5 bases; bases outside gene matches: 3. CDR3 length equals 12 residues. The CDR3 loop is CSVSTGDQPQHF. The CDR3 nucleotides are TGCAGCGTTTCTACAGGGGATCAGCCCCAGCATTTT.

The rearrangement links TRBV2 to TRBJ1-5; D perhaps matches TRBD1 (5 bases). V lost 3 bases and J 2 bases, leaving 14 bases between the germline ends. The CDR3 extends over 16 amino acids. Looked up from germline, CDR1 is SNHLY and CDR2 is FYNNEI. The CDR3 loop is CASSEGWTFGNQPQHF. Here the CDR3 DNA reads TGTGCCAGCAGTGAGGGGTGGACATTCGGCAATCAGCCCCAGCATTTT.

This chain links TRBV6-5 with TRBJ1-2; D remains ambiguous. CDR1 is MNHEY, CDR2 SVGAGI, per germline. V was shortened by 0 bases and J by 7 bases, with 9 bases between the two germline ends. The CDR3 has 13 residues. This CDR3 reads CASSYSGLFGYTF. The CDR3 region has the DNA TGTGCCAGCAGTTACTCGGGGTTGTTTGGCTACACCTTC.

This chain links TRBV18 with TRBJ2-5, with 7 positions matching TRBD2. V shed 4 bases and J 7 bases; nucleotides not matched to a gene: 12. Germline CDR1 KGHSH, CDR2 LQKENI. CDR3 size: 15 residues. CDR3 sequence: CASSLKSGREGTQYF. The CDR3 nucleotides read TGTGCCAGCTCACTCAAATCCGGCAGGGAGGGGACCCAGTACTTC.

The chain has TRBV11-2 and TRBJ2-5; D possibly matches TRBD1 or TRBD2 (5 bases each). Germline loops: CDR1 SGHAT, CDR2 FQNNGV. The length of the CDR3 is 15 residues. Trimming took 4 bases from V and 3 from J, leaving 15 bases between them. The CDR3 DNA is TGTGCCAGCAGCTACGCCGGGACCACCAAAGAGACCCAGTACTTC. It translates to CASSYAGTTKETQYF. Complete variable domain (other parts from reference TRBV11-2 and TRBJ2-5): EAGVAQSPRYKIIEKRQSVAFWCNPISGHATLYWYQQILGQGPKLLIQFQNNGVVDDSQLPKDRFSAERLKGVDSTLKIQPAKLEDSAVYLCASSYAGTTKETQYFGPGTRLLVL.

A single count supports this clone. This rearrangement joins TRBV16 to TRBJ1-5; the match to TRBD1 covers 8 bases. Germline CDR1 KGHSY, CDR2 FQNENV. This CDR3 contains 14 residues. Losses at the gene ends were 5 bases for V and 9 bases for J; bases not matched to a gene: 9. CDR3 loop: CASSAQGAGGPQHF. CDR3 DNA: TGTGCCAGCAGCGCGCAGGGGGCCGGAGGGCCCCAGCATTTT.

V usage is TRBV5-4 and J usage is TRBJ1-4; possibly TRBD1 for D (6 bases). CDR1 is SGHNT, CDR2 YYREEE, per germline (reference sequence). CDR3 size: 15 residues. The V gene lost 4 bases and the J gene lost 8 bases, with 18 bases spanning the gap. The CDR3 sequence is CASSKTGSKVEKLFF. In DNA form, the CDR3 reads TGTGCCAGCAGCAAAACAGGGAGCAAGGTAGAAAAACTGTTTTTT.

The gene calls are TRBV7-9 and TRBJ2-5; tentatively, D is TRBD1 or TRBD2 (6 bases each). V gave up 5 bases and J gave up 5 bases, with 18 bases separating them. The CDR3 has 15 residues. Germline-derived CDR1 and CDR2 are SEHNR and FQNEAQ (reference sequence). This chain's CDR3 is CASSPLTRGVETQYF. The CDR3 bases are TGTGCCAGCAGCCCCCTGACTAGGGGGGTTGAGACCCAGTACTTC.

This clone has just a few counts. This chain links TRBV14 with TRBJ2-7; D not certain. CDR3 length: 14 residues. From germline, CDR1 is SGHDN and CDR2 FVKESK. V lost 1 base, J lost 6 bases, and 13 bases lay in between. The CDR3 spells CASSQAQSTGEQYF. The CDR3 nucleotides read TGTGCCAGCAGCCAAGCCCAAAGCACGGGCGAGCAGTACTTC.

CDR3 sequence: CASRGVTEAFF. For the CDR3, the DNA is TGTGCCAGCCGGGGGGTCACTGAAGCTTTCTTT. This rearrangement joins TRBV6-6 to TRBJ1-1, with TRBD1 as a possible D gene (5 bases). CDR3 size: 11 residues. CDR1 MNHNY and CDR2 SVGAGI come from the germline V gene (reference sequence). V shed 8 bases and J shed 4 bases, with 8 bases lying between them.